Described below is a single T cell receptor beta chain sequence and its context. Germline V gene lookup returns CDR1 MNHEY and CDR2 SVGAGI. V dropped 0 bases and J dropped 1 base, with 10 bases sitting between them. The CDR3 consists of 15 residues. The sample belongs to a study of blood T cell repertoires in COVID-19. Overall study: COVID-19 samples, acute and convalescent, were from the United States, Italy and Spain.

As processed by the authors: By means of reference gene primer amplification, nucleated cell counts were estimated. TCRdb's copy holds only in-frame clones and misses some; the assay was immunoSEQ multiplex PCR. That table gives V, J and clone size, and the DNA gave D and trimming. The sample gives 310,000 or so clones, about 87% of which show up once; around 10% is in the top ten. This clonotype was sampled from a man younger than 40 with COVID-19, enrolled during active disease. The sequencing input was peripheral blood. This sequence joins TRBV6-5 and TRBJ2-7, with a weak D call TRBD2 (6 bases). The CDR3 DNA is TGTGCCAGCAGTTACTCGGGAGGCAAATCCTACGAGCAGTACTTC. Translation: CASSYSGGKSYEQYF.